Each of the 32 T cell receptor beta chains below was sequenced from the same sample in a study of blood T cell repertoires in COVID-19. Sequencing was performed with immunoSEQ multiplex PCR; in TCRdb, only in-frame clones are kept and a portion is missing. The profile covers 150,000 to 160,000 clones, with around nine tenths appearing a single time and 2% to 3% taken by the ten largest. The sequenced sample consisted of peripheral blood. The receptors were gathered from a woman aged 70-85 years with acute or convalescent COVID-19.

Only one count was recorded for this clone. This sequence joins TRBV6-6 and TRBJ2-3, with 8 bases matching TRBD2. The CDR3 is 14 amino acids. V dropped 8 bases and J dropped 1; count of bases not matched to a gene: 5. Looked up from germline, CDR1 is MNHNY and CDR2 is SVGAGI (reference sequence). The CDR3 DNA reads TGTGCCAGCGTGGGGCGGGGGGGCACAGATACGCAGTATTTT. Encoded protein: CASVGRGGTDTQYF.

V and J are TRBV7-6 and TRBJ1-4, with TRBD1 matching 10 bases. Germline V CDR1 and CDR2: SGHVS, FNYEAQ. J was trimmed by 6 bases and V by 1 base; bases with no gene match: 2. This CDR3 region has 15 residues. CDR3 protein: CASSLGTGGDEKLFF. As DNA, the CDR3 is TGTGCCAGCAGCTTAGGGACAGGGGGGGATGAAAAACTGTTTTTT.

The chain uses TRBV19 and TRBJ1-5; D remains ambiguous. Germline CDR1 and CDR2: LNHDA and SQIVND (reference sequence). The CDR3 has 13 amino acids. The V end lost 3 bases, the J end lost 3 bases, and 6 bases lay between the germline ends. The CDR3 nucleotides read TGTGCCAGTAGTATCGCAGTCAATCAGCCCCAGCATTTT. Encoded protein: CASSIAVNQPQHF.

This chain links TRBV7-2 with TRBJ1-2; no clear D. The V end lost 1 base, the J end lost 4 bases, and 10 bases lay between the germline ends. Germline loops: CDR1 SGHTA, CDR2 FQGNSA. The CDR3 contains 14 residues. The CDR3 nucleotides are TGTGCCAGCAGCTTAGATCCGAGTATCTATGGCTACACCTTC. This sequence encodes CASSLDPSIYGYTF. Drawing the rest from reference TRBV7-2 and TRBJ1-2, the complete variable domain is GAGVSQSPSNKVTEKGKDVELRCDPISGHTALYWYRQSLGQGLEFLIYFQGNSAPDKSGLPSDRFSAERTGGSVSTLTIQRTQQEDSAVYLCASSLDPSIYGYTFGSGTRLTVV.

In its sample, this clone was seen once. The V and J genes are TRBV29-1 and TRBJ1-1; D perhaps matches TRBD1 (5 bases). The germline V and J ends were trimmed by 2 bases and 4 bases, with 14 bases remaining between them. CDR1 and CDR2 (germline): SQVTM, ANQGSEA. This CDR3 comprises 14 residues. The CDR3 DNA follows: TGCAGCGTTGAAAAACAGGCGGGGGGCACTGAAGCTTTCTTT. Its translation: CSVEKQAGGTEAFF.

The chain recombines TRBV27 with TRBJ2-5; TRBD1 aligns across 9 bases. Germline CDR1 and CDR2: MNHEY and SMNVEV (reference sequence). Trimming removed 2 bases from V and 2 bases from J; junction bases left unmatched: 6. This CDR3 has 16 residues. The CDR3 nucleotides read TGTGCCAGCAGTTTACTCGGGACAGGGCAACAAGAGACCCAGTACTTC. This translates into CASSLLGTGQQETQYF.

This chain connects TRBV28 to TRBJ1-2; 7 nucleotides line up with TRBD1. Germline V gene lookup returns CDR1 MDHEN and CDR2 SYDVKM. The CDR3 totals 14 residues. Trimming removed 6 bases from V and 7 bases from J; junction bases left unmatched: 11. CDR3 sequence reads: CASSPFPTGTGYTF. DNA for the CDR3: TGTGCCAGCAGCCCCTTTCCGACAGGGACTGGCTACACCTTC.

The V gene is TRBV7-3, the J gene TRBJ2-1; 10 bases are shared with TRBD1. CDR1 and CDR2 (germline): SGHTA, FQGTGA. CDR3 length equals 14 residues. Germline trimming cut 6 bases from V and 12 bases from J; bases unmatched to any gene: 11. CDR3 in DNA: TGTGCCAGCAGTTCCCGGGACAGGGGAAGGTGGCAGTTCTTC. Protein: CASSSRDRGRWQFF.

This chain connects TRBV2 to TRBJ1-1; the D gene is possibly TRBD1 (5 bases). V lost 8 bases, J lost 1 base, and 11 bases lay in between. The CDR3 sequence is 13 residues long. In germline, CDR1 is SNHLY, CDR2 FYNNEI. The CDR3 region has the DNA TGTGCCAGCCCGAGACAGCAGAACACTGAAGCTTTCTTT. Residues: CASPRQQNTEAFF.

The chain is built from TRBV19 and TRBJ2-5; TRBD2 might be the D (5 bases). CDR1 LNHDA and CDR2 SQIVND come from the germline V gene (reference sequence). V lost 5 bases, J lost 4 bases, and 14 bases lay in between. The CDR3 is 14 amino acids. The CDR3, as DNA: TGTGCCAGTAGTTCAAATAGCGTCGGAGAGACCCAGTACTTC. Its translation is CASSSNSVGETQYF.

J is TRBJ2-1 and V is TRBV6-2 or TRBV6-3; possible D gene TRBD1, 5 bases. V lost 2 bases and J 11 bases, leaving 13 bases between the germline ends. Germline assignment: CDR1 MNHEY and CDR2 SVGEGT. The CDR3 consists of 13 residues. CDR3 in DNA: TGTGCCAGCAGTTACGAAAGGGGCCACAAGCAGTTCTTC. Its translation is CASSYERGHKQFF.

The genes are TRBV25-1 and TRBJ2-3, with TRBD2 as a possible D gene (7 bases). Germline assignment: CDR1 MGHDK and CDR2 SYGVNS. The ends were cut back, 7 bases at V and 6 bases at J, with 20 bases in the middle. This CDR3 is built from 15 residues. The CDR3 reads CASNEGGRKIDTQYF. CDR3 nucleotide sequence: TGTGCCAGCAATGAGGGGGGGCGGAAGATCGATACGCAGTATTTT.

V gene TRBV7-8 combines with J gene TRBJ2-7; 9 bases agree with TRBD2. Germline V gene sequence: CDR1 SGHVS, CDR2 FQNEAQ. This CDR3 is built from 14 residues. J gave up 1 base and V 5 bases, and 3 bases lay outside the gene matches. The CDR3 nucleotides are TGTGCCAGCAGCCCCCTAGCGGGGTCCTACGAGCAGTACTTC. Translating gives CASSPLAGSYEQYF.

The chain couples TRBV9 to TRBJ2-2; TRBD1 might be the D (5 bases). Germline CDR1 is SGDLS and CDR2 is YYNGEE. This CDR3 comprises 13 residues. The V and J ends lost 4 bases and 4 bases respectively, with 8 bases between them. CDR3 nucleotides: TGTGCCAGCAGCCCAGGGTTCACCGGGGAGCTGTTTTTT. Translated, it gives CASSPGFTGELFF. Together with reference TRBV9 and TRBJ2-2, the CDR3 gives the full variable domain: DSGVTQTPKHLITATGQRVTLRCSPRSGDLSVYWYQQSLDQGLQFLIQYYNGEERAKGNILERFSAQQFPDLHSELNLSSLELGDSALYFCASSPGFTGELFFGEGSRLTVL.

The chain combines TRBV5-6 with TRBJ2-2; possible D gene TRBD2, 7 bases. CDR3 size: 15 residues. Trimming took off 5 bases at V and 7 bases at J, with 18 bases between the two ends. Germline V gene sequence: CDR1 SGHDT, CDR2 YYEEEE. The CDR3: CASRPGGLLIGELFF. The CDR3 region has the DNA TGTGCCAGCAGACCGGGGGGCCTACTCATCGGGGAGCTGTTTTTT.

The chain combines TRBV30 with TRBJ2-3; D call uncertain. Trimming removed 0 bases at V and 7 bases at J, with 8 bases between. The CDR3 consists of 12 residues. Germline-derived CDR1 and CDR2 are GTSNPN and SVGIG (reference sequence). CDR3 coding DNA: TGTGCCTGGAGTGTAATCGGTTATACGCAGTATTTT. Encoded protein: CAWSVIGYTQYF.

The J gene is TRBJ2-1, the V gene TRBV18, with D uncertain. The CDR3 runs to 12 residues. With 3 bases removed from V and 11 bases from J, the gap between germline ends came to 11 bases. Germline CDR1 and CDR2: KGHSH and LQKENI. The CDR3 protein is CASSPHQDKQFF. As DNA, the CDR3 is TGTGCCAGCTCACCCCATCAGGATAAGCAGTTCTTC.

This chain uses TRBV30 with TRBJ1-2; 10 bases agree with TRBD1. Germline CDR1 and CDR2: GTSNPN and SVGIG (reference sequence). V lost 4 bases and J lost 5; bases outside the gene matches: 4. CDR3 size: 13 residues. CDR3 sequence: CAWTGQGTYGYTF. In nucleotides, the CDR3 is TGTGCCTGGACGGGACAGGGGACGTATGGCTACACCTTC.

The chain has TRBV19 and TRBJ2-3, with 9 bases matching TRBD1. The germline V gene encodes CDR1 LNHDA and CDR2 SQIVND (reference sequence). The CDR3 runs 15 residues. The trim removed 6 bases at V and 2 bases at J, leaving 6 bases unmatched. As DNA, the CDR3 is TGTGCCAGTAGCTCGGGACAGGGATACACAGATACGCAGTATTTT. It yields the protein CASSSGQGYTDTQYF.

The V and J genes are TRBV7-6 and TRBJ2-5; a weak D match, TRBD2 (7 bases). CDR3 length equals 15 residues. Germline V gene sequence: CDR1 SGHVS, CDR2 FNYEAQ. V was pared by 1 base and J by 5 bases, with 14 bases between. The CDR3 DNA sequence: TGTGCCAGCAGCTTAGGGCCCGGGGGGCGGGAGACCCAGTACTTC. It yields the protein CASSLGPGGRETQYF.

This chain links TRBV5-1 with TRBJ1-6; possibly TRBD1 for D (5 bases). V lost 3 bases and J 9 bases, leaving 13 bases between the germline ends. Germline CDR1 and CDR2: SGHRS and YFSETQ. The CDR3 spans 14 residues. The CDR3 region is CASSSSHRFSPLHF. The CDR3 DNA reads as TGCGCCAGCAGCTCCTCTCACAGGTTTTCACCCCTCCACTTT.

V gene TRBV2 combines with J gene TRBJ2-1, with a tentative D call TRBD1 (6 bases). V was trimmed by 8 bases and J by 12 bases, leaving 14 bases between them. The CDR3 extends over 11 amino acids. Germline assignment: CDR1 SNHLY and CDR2 FYNNEI. This CDR3 is CASRQGNWQFF. CDR3 nucleotide sequence: TGTGCCAGCCGGCAGGGGAACTGGCAGTTCTTC.

V and J are TRBV3-1 (or the pseudogene TRBV3-2) and TRBJ1-5; D may be TRBD1 (6 bases). The ends were cut back, 2 bases at V and 3 bases at J, with 11 bases in the middle. CDR3 length: 15 amino acids. The germline V gene has CDR1 LGHDT and CDR2 YNNKEL (reference sequence). CDR3 protein: CASSQSGANNQPQHF. CDR3 nucleotides: TGTGCCAGCAGCCAATCAGGGGCGAACAATCAGCCCCAGCATTTT.

This sequence joins TRBV30 and TRBJ2-3, with D possibly matching TRBD1 (6 bases). Trimming shortened V by 3 bases and J by 4 bases, and 17 bases separated the two germline ends. CDR3 length equals 15 residues. Germline V gives CDR1 GTSNPN, CDR2 SVGIG (reference sequence). The CDR3 sequence is CAWSLGGVRADTQYF. CDR3 in DNA: TGTGCCTGGAGCCTAGGGGGTGTTAGGGCAGATACGCAGTATTTT.

The chain combines TRBV19 with TRBJ1-5, with 8 bases fitting TRBD1. V dropped 1 base and J dropped 3; count of bases not matched to a gene: 5. CDR3 length: 16 amino acids. CDR1 and CDR2 from the germline V gene are LNHDA and SQIVND (reference sequence). Here the CDR3 DNA reads TGTGCCAGTAGTATAGGCGGGACAGGATACAATCAGCCCCAGCATTTT. Protein: CASSIGGTGYNQPQHF.

DNA of the CDR3: TGCGCCAGCAGCTTGGAAGGACAGAACTCTGGAAACACCATATATTTT. It specifies CASSLEGQNSGNTIYF. V is TRBV5-1 and J is TRBJ1-3; D may be TRBD1 (6 bases). In germline, CDR1 is SGHRS, CDR2 YFSETQ. The CDR3 length is 16 residues. The V end was cut by 0 bases, the J end by 0 bases, with 10 bases between. Full variable domain (remainder filled in from reference TRBV5-1 and TRBJ1-3): KAGVTQTPRYLIKTRGQQVTLSCSPISGHRSVSWYQQTPGQGLQFLFEYFSETQRNKGNFPGRFSGRQFSNSRSEMNVSTLELGDSALYLCASSLEGQNSGNTIYFGEGSWLTVV.

V and J are TRBV5-1 and TRBJ1-1; 7 nucleotides align to TRBD1. The V segment lost 8 bases and the J segment 4 bases; nucleotides outside the gene matches: 11. Germline V gene sequence: CDR1 SGHRS, CDR2 YFSETQ. CDR3 size: 14 residues. The CDR3 sequence is CASRLTTGTTEAFF. The CDR3 coding sequence is TGCGCCAGTAGACTAACGACAGGGACCACTGAAGCTTTCTTT.

Only one count was recorded for this clone. The chain links TRBV27 to TRBJ1-5; 10 bases match TRBD1. With V trimmed by 5 bases and J by 6 bases, 7 bases remained unmatched. The germline V gene encodes CDR1 MNHEY and CDR2 SMNVEV (reference sequence). CDR3 size: 15 residues. In DNA form, the CDR3 reads TGTGCCAGCAGTCGACAGGGGGCGAGGAGTCAGCCCCAGCATTTT. Protein product: CASSRQGARSQPQHF.

The chain couples TRBV3-1 (or the pseudogene TRBV3-2) to TRBJ1-3, with no clear D. The ends were cut back, 0 bases at V and 0 bases at J, with 6 bases in the middle. Germline assignment: CDR1 LGHDT and CDR2 YNNKEL (reference sequence). This CDR3 contains 15 residues. CDR3 coding DNA: TGTGCCAGCAGCCAAGAGGGGAGCTCTGGAAACACCATATATTTT. Translation gives CASSQEGSSGNTIYF.

The DNA for the CDR3 is TGTGCCAGCAGCCAAGAAGGAGGCGGTGGACAGCCCCAGCATTTT. Residues: CASSQEGGGGQPQHF. The genes are TRBV4-2 and TRBJ1-5; D ambiguous. The CDR3 runs 15 residues. The germline V and J ends were trimmed by 0 bases and 7 bases, with 13 bases remaining between them. Germline V CDR1 and CDR2: LGHNA, YNFKEQ.

The chain employs TRBV7-2 and TRBJ1-1, with a weak D call TRBD1 (6 bases). The germline V gene encodes CDR1 SGHTA and CDR2 FQGNSA. This CDR3 has 13 amino acids. V lost 4 bases and J lost 4, with 10 bases in between. In nucleotides, the CDR3 is TGTGCCAGCAGCTCACAGGGCCCCACTGAAGCTTTCTTT. This gives the protein CASSSQGPTEAFF.

The chain employs TRBV15 and TRBJ1-2; a weak D match, TRBD1 (5 bases). Trimming took 1 base from V and 7 from J, leaving 22 bases between them. CDR3 length equals 17 residues. Germline lookup yields CDR1 LNHNV and CDR2 YYDKDF (reference sequence). The CDR3 loop reads CATSRGTREVGGGGYTF. The CDR3 bases are TGTGCCACCAGCAGAGGAACCAGGGAGGTGGGGGGAGGTGGCTACACCTTC.